Listed below are T cell receptor beta chains from one sample, sequenced in a study of shared clonotypes between healthy human individuals. Clones were read by immunoSEQ multiplex PCR, and TCRdb kept only the in-frame ones, dropping some. This table has about 2,200,000 clones, roughly 91% appearing once. The specimen sequenced was naive CD8+ T cells from PBMCs. Receptors originate from a young man in good health. Some clones in this sample may be carry-over from other donors' samples. The CDR3 runs from the conserved cysteine through the conserved F or W. D genes are given only for firm matches. Size is stated for part of the rows, as once, few or many counts, or as a class when the clone is expanded.

TRBJ2-2 | . | . | TRBV7-9 | TGTGCCAGCAGCACGAGCGGAGGCGGGGAGCTGTTTTTT | CASSTSGGGELFF
TRBJ2-1 | . | . | TRBV4-1 | TGCGCCAGCAGCCAAGATAGGTCGGCCTACAATGAGCAGTTCTTC | CASSQDRSAYNEQFF
TRBJ2-5 | . | . | TRBV7-3 | TGTGCCAGCAGCTTATGGAGGGAAGAGACCCAGTACTTC | CASSLWREETQYF
TRBJ2-7 | . | TRBD1 | TRBV6-1 | TGTGCCAGTTCCGACAGGGGGCCAAGCTACGAGCAGTACTTC | CASSDRGPSYEQYF
TRBJ2-5 | . | . | TRBV15 | TGTGCCACCAGCAGGGGGCAGGGGCACCAAGAGACCCAGTACTTC | CATSRGQGHQETQYF
TRBJ2-1 | . | TRBD2 | TRBV4-1 | TGCGCCAGCAGCCAAGTACTAGCGGGAGTTACCAGTGAGCAGTTCTTC | CASSQVLAGVTSEQFF
TRBJ1-4 | . | TRBD1 | TRBV6-1 | TGTGCCAGCAGTGAACCGGGACAGGGAGGGGAAAAACTGTTTTTT | CASSEPGQGGEKLFF
TRBJ2-1 | . | . | TRBV7-8 | TGTGCCAGCAGCGCCGGCACCTACAATGAGCAGTTCTTC | CASSAGTYNEQFF
TRBJ2-3 | . | . | TRBV7-3 | TGTGCCAGCAGCTTATATAGCGGCCCCACAGATACGCAGTATTTT | CASSLYSGPTDTQYF
TRBJ1-1 | once | . | TRBV27 | TGTGCCAGCAGGGCAGGGTTTCTTAACACTGAAGCTTTCTTT | CASRAGFLNTEAFF
TRBJ1-2 | . | . | TRBV12-5 | TGTGCTAGTGGTTTGGTACCAGCGGCGATCGGTCGCTATGGCTACACCTTC | CASGLVPAAIGRYGYTF
TRBJ2-1 | . | TRBD1 | TRBV5-1 | TGCGCCAGCAGCTTGGTAAGAAGGTACGAGGGGGCGGGCGCCTACAATGAGCAGTTCTTC | CASSLVRRYEGAGAYNEQFF
TRBJ1-4 | . | . | TRBV28 | TGTGCCAGCAGTTTAATCCGGGAGCATCAAAAACTGTTTTTT | CASSLIREHQKLFF
TRBJ2-5 | . | . | TRBV7-3 | TGTGCCAGCAGCCCATGGGGGGGGCTCCAAGAGACCCAGTACTTC | CASSPWGGLQETQYF
TRBJ1-2 | . | . | TRBV25-1 | TGTGCCAGCAGTGACGGACCCTTCCCGAGTCGCGGCTACACCTTC | CASSDGPFPSRGYTF
TRBJ2-7 | . | . | TRBV4-3 | TGCGCCAGCAGCCAAGATATGTCATTCTCCTACGAGCAGTACTTC | CASSQDMSFSYEQYF
TRBJ1-2 | . | . | TRBV7-9 | TGTGCCAGCAGCTTAGCGGGGACACTCCCCTATGGCTACACCTTC | CASSLAGTLPYGYTF
TRBJ1-5 | . | TRBD1 | TRBV27 | TGTGCCAGCAAGGGACAGGGGATTGGGAACAATCAGCCCCAGCATTTT | CASKGQGIGNNQPQHF
TRBJ2-7 | . | TRBD2 | TRBV28 | TGTGCCAGCAGTTCTAGCGGGAGCCCCTCCTACGAGCAGTACTTC | CASSSSGSPSYEQYF
TRBJ2-1 | . | TRBD2 | TRBV9 | TGTGCCAGCAGCCACGGGACTAGCGGCAACAATGAGCAGTTCTTC | CASSHGTSGNNEQFF
TRBJ1-1 | once | . | TRBV18 | TGTGCCAGCTCACCACCGCGGGCAGTCACTGAAGCTTTCTTT | CASSPPRAVTEAFF
TRBJ1-4 | once | . | TRBV4-1 | TGCGCCAGCAGCCAAGATCCTTACGGAGGAAAACTGTTTTTT | CASSQDPYGGKLFF
TRBJ2-7 | few | TRBD2 | TRBV5-1 | TGCGCCAGCAGCGCCTGGACTAGCGGAGGCTACGAGCAGTACTTC | CASSAWTSGGYEQYF
TRBJ2-3 | . | TRBD2 | TRBV29-1 | TGCAGCGTTGAGGTTGGGACTAGGGCTAGCACAGATACGCAGTATTTT | CSVEVGTRASTDTQYF
TRBJ2-7 | . | TRBD1 | TRBV6-5 | TGTGCCAGCAGACCAGGGACAGGGAGTTTCTACGAGCAGTACTTC | CASRPGTGSFYEQYF
TRBJ1-1 | . | TRBD1 | TRBV4-3 | TGCGCCAGCAGCCAAGGGTCCATCCAGGGGGGAACTGAAGCTTTCTTT | CASSQGSIQGGTEAFF
TRBJ1-1 | . | . | TRBV5-4 | TGTGCCAGCAGCTTGGGGGGTATTACTGAAGCTTTCTTT | CASSLGGITEAFF
TRBJ1-1 | . | . | TRBV4-3 | TGCGCCAGCAGCCAATTCGATGGGGGGACTGAAGCTTTCTTT | CASSQFDGGTEAFF
TRBJ2-7 | . | . | TRBV21-1 | TGTGCCAGCAGCCAGCCCGACAGGACGTTATTCTACGAGCAGTACTTC | CASSQPDRTLFYEQYF
TRBJ2-3 | . | TRBD2 | TRBV9 | TGTGCCAGCAGCCTAATAGCGGGACGGCGCGGAGATACGCAGTATTTT | CASSLIAGRRGDTQYF
TRBJ1-4 | . | . | TRBV4-2 | TGTGCCAGCAGCCAAAGCCTGCTAATTTCAACTAATGAAAAACTGTTTTTT | CASSQSLLISTNEKLFF
TRBJ2-1 | . | . | TRBV7-6 | TGTGCCAGCAGCTCCCGGCAGGACCTATACAATGAGCAGTTCTTC | CASSSRQDLYNEQFF
TRBJ1-2 | . | . | TRBV5-1 | TGCGCCAGCAGCCCCCCCTCGAAAATCTATGGCTACACCTTC | CASSPPSKIYGYTF
TRBJ2-7 | . | . | TRBV5-5 | TGTGCCAGCAGCCGGGAATCCACCTACGAGCAGTACTTC | CASSRESTYEQYF
TRBJ2-7 | . | TRBD2 | TRBV13 | TGTGCCAGCAGCCCCAGGGGTGCGACTAGCGGAACCTACGAGCAGTACTTC | CASSPRGATSGTYEQYF
TRBJ2-7 | . | . | TRBV6-4 | TGTGCCAGCCTAACTCCCGACGGAGCCTACGAGCAGTACTTC | CASLTPDGAYEQYF
TRBJ2-7 | once | TRBD1 | TRBV7-2 | TGTGCCAGCAGCTTGTCTGGGACAGCCTACGAGCAGTACTTC | CASSLSGTAYEQYF
TRBJ2-1 | once | TRBD2 | TRBV27 | TGTGCCAGCAGGGGACGGGAGGGCCGTTACAATGAGCAGTTCTTC | CASRGREGRYNEQFF
TRBJ2-1 | . | . | TRBV4-1 | TGCGCCAGCAGCCAAGTGGGTGGAGAAAAGACCTGGCAGTTCTTC | CASSQVGGEKTWQFF
TRBJ2-1 | . | . | TRBV7-9 | TGTGCCAGCAGCCCCGTTGCCCTAGCGAAAGGGTCCTACAATGAGCAGTTCTTC | CASSPVALAKGSYNEQFF
TRBJ1-1 | . | TRBD1 | TRBV6-5 | TGTGCCAGCAGTACAGGGGGCGGGACTGAAGCTTTCTTT | CASSTGGGTEAFF